The rows below give T cell receptor beta chains drawn from one sample of a study of cytomegalovirus exposure and HLA in healthy donors. Assay used: immunoSEQ multiplex PCR; TCRdb lists only in-frame clones, some missing. The data show approximately 170,000 clones, approximately 81% seen once. Sequenced sample: PBMCs. The receptors were gathered from a woman in her forties or fifties in good health and CMV-seronegative. The CDR3 runs from the conserved cysteine through the conserved F or W. The order of the fields is J gene, clone size, V gene, D gene, CDR3 DNA, CDR3 protein. A D gene is named only where the DNA matches it firmly. Not all rows give a size; the values are once, few, many and, for expanded clones, a class.

>TRBJ2-2|-|TRBV28|TRBD1
TGTGCCAGCAGTTTATTCAAGACAGGGGGGAACACCGGGGAGCTGTTTTTT
CASSLFKTGGNTGELFF
>TRBJ1-5|-|TRBV14|-
TGTGCCAGCAGCCAAGATCTACGGACCGGGAAAAATTGTGGGCAGCCCCAGCATTTT
CASSQDLRTGKNCGQPQHF
>TRBJ2-2|-|TRBV7-9|-
TGTGCCGGCTCCCAGCCCCACTGGCGGCAACAGGGCAGGGAGCTGTTTTTT
CAGSQPHWRQQGRELFF
>TRBJ2-1|-|TRBV18|TRBD2
TGTGCCAGCTCACCAGGAGGTCGACTAGCGGGGGACCAATACAATGAGCAGTTCTTC
CASSPGGRLAGDQYNEQFF
>TRBJ2-5|-|TRBV6-6|-
TGTGCCAGCAGGTCGACTTCGGGTTCGTTAGAGACCCAGTACTTC
CASRSTSGSLETQYF
>TRBJ1-2|-|TRBV4-2|-
TGTGCCAGCAGCCAAGCTCTTCTGGGGAGTGTTGACTATGGCTACACCTTC
CASSQALLGSVDYGYTF
>TRBJ2-1|-|TRBV7-6|TRBD2
TGTGCCAGCACCCCCCCCCAGGCGGGAGGGGGGAATGAGCAGTTCTTC
CASTPPQAGGGNEQFF
>TRBJ2-1|-|TRBV19|-
TGTGCCAGTAGTATCACAGTCACCGTGTTCTACAATGAGCAGTTCTTC
CASSITVTVFYNEQFF
>TRBJ1-5|few|TRBV7-8|TRBD1
TGTGCCAGCAGCATGCAGGGGGTAGTTCAGCCCCAGCATTTT
CASSMQGVVQPQHF
>TRBJ2-5|-|TRBV6-5|-
TGTGCCAGCCATACCAGCGGGCGCCAAGAGACCCAGTACTTC
CASHTSGRQETQYF
>TRBJ2-7|-|TRBV7-9|TRBD1
TGTTCCAGCAGCGGGGACAGGGGGGTCTACGAGCAGTACTTC
CSSSGDRGVYEQYF
>TRBJ2-7|-|TRBV28|-
TGTGCCAGCAGTTTGGTGAGAAGAAGTTACGAGCAGTACTTC
CASSLVRRSYEQYF
>TRBJ2-1|-|TRBV28|TRBD1
TGTGCCAGCAGTTTAGCCTCCGGGACAGGGTCCTACAATGAGCAGTTCTTC
CASSLASGTGSYNEQFF
>TRBJ2-7|-|TRBV7-9|-
TGTGCCAGCAGCACGTATCGGGACACCGGCCGCGAGCAGTACTTC
CASSTYRDTGREQYF
>TRBJ1-1|-|TRBV5-8|-
TGTGCCAGCAGCTTGGCGGGGGGTTGGGCTGAAGCTTTCTTT
CASSLAGGWAEAFF
>TRBJ2-7|-|TRBV28|-
TGTGCCAGCAGTTTCCCTGGACAGGAGCAGTACTTC
CASSFPGQEQYF
>TRBJ1-4|-|TRBV4-1|TRBD1
TGCGCCAGCAGCCAAAAGGACAGGCTTAATGAAAAACTGTTTTTT
CASSQKDRLNEKLFF
>TRBJ2-1|-|TRBV2|-
TGTGCCAGCAGGGTGGAGGGAGAAGGCAATGAGCAGTTCTTC
CASRVEGEGNEQFF
>TRBJ2-7|-|TRBV2|TRBD1
TGTGCCAGCAGTGAGGGCAGGGGGCTTTCCTACGAGCAGTACTTC
CASSEGRGLSYEQYF
>TRBJ2-7|-|TRBV30|TRBD1
TGTGCCAGACAGGGGGCCCACGAGCAGTACTTC
CARQGAHEQYF
>TRBJ1-2|-|TRBV19|TRBD1
TGTGCCAGTAGTATGACAGGGGCTACTTATGGCTACGCCTTC
CASSMTGATYGYAF
>TRBJ1-2|-|TRBV7-9|TRBD1
TGTGCCAGCAGCCCCAGACAGGGGGCGGGTGGCTACACCTTC
CASSPRQGAGGYTF
>TRBJ2-7|-|TRBV11-2|TRBD2
TGTGCCAGCAGCTTAGAGCTTAGCGGGAGAGGGTACTACGAGCAGTACTTC
CASSLELSGRGYYEQYF
>TRBJ2-5|-|TRBV6-5|-
TGTGCCAGCAGTTACGGATCACACGGGGAGACCCAGTACTTC
CASSYGSHGETQYF
>TRBJ2-1|-|TRBV14|TRBD1
TGTGCCAGCAGCCGGGGGGGACAGGGAATATTCAATGAGCAGTTCTTC
CASSRGGQGIFNEQFF
>TRBJ2-7|once|TRBV9|TRBD2
TGTGCCAGCAGCCCCCGGGACTACCCCTACGAGCAGTACTTC
CASSPRDYPYEQYF
>TRBJ1-4|-|TRBV28|TRBD1
TGTGCCAGCAGTTCCTTCGGGGCCGGGACAGGGGGAGAAAAACTGTTTTTT
CASSSFGAGTGGEKLFF
>TRBJ2-2|-|TRBV7-3|-
TGTGCCAGCACCCCCGGACTACCGACCGGGGAGCTGTTTTTT
CASTPGLPTGELFF
>TRBJ2-3|-|TRBV18|TRBD2
TGTGCCAGCTCACCGACTAGCGGGAGGGCAGGCACAGATACGCAGTATTTT
CASSPTSGRAGTDTQYF
>TRBJ2-1|few|TRBV10-3|-
TGTGCCATCAGTGAGTCGTTGCGGGACTCATACAATGAGCAGTTCTTC
CAISESLRDSYNEQFF
>TRBJ2-7|-|TRBV29-1|-
TGCAGCGTGTGTCAGGGGTCCCCCTACGAGCAGTACTTC
CSVCQGSPYEQYF
>TRBJ1-1|-|TRBV28|-
TGTGCCAGCAGTTCAGGGCTTTTTGAAGCTTTCTTT
CASSSGLFEAFF
>TRBJ2-1|-|TRBV4-1|-
TGCGCCAGCAGCCAAGTTTCGAGCTCCTACAATGAGCAGTTCTTC
CASSQVSSSYNEQFF
>TRBJ2-1|few|TRBV7-2|-
TGTGCCAGCAGCCCCGGGACACTCGGCGCTAATGAGCAGTTCTTC
CASSPGTLGANEQFF
>TRBJ2-5|-|TRBV30|-
TGTGCCTGGGGCATTTCAGGGGTATCCGAGACCCAGTACTTC
CAWGISGVSETQYF
>TRBJ2-7|-|TRBV7-8|-
TGTGCCAGCAGCGCCGAGTTGGCGGACACCTACGAGCAGTACTTC
CASSAELADTYEQYF
>TRBJ1-4|-|TRBV7-2|TRBD1
TGTGCCAGCAGCTCCGGGACAGGGACAACTAATGAAAAACTGTTTTTT
CASSSGTGTTNEKLFF
>TRBJ2-1|-|TRBV4-3|-
TGCGCCAGCAGCCAGACGGACTCCCCAATCAATGAGCAGTTCTTC
CASSQTDSPINEQFF